These T cell receptor beta chains were read from a single sample in a study of blood T cell repertoires in COVID-19. The data were produced by immunoSEQ multiplex PCR, yet TCRdb's version contains in-frame clones alone and is incomplete. Counted here are approximately 300,000 clones, about 89% occurring once; the ten biggest clones make up about 4.6%. Sequenced sample: peripheral blood. The receptor set was obtained from a man between 40 and 49 years old with acute or convalescent COVID-19. CDR3s include the opening cysteine and the closing phenylalanine or tryptophan. A D gene is named only where the DNA matches it firmly. Rows may omit the clone size; those that give it use once, few, many or a size class.

v_gene	abundance	d_gene	j_gene	CDR3aa	CDR3nt
TRBV6-5	-	-	TRBJ1-1	CASTDRTENTEAFF	TGTGCCAGCACCGACAGGACAGAGAACACTGAAGCTTTCTTT
TRBV5-5	few	TRBD1	TRBJ1-5	CASSPAGTGGNQPQHF	TGTGCCAGCAGTCCGGCCGGGACAGGGGGCAATCAGCCCCAGCATTTT
TRBV5-4	-	TRBD1	TRBJ1-2	CASSLGGGVFSRYGYTF	TGTGCCAGCAGCTTGGGAGGGGGCGTCTTCTCGAGATATGGCTACACCTTC
TRBV7-9	few	TRBD1	TRBJ1-5	CASSGTGNQPQHF	TGTGCCAGCAGTGGGACAGGGAACCAGCCCCAGCATTTT
TRBV9	-	TRBD1	TRBJ2-7	CASSVEDRVNFEQYF	TGTGCCAGCAGCGTAGAGGACAGGGTAAACTTCGAGCAGTACTTC
TRBV6-5	-	TRBD1	TRBJ2-7	CASSLGQGAGEQYF	TGTGCCAGCAGTCTCGGACAGGGGGCGGGAGAGCAGTACTTC
TRBV13	-	TRBD2	TRBJ2-7	CASSLLGGGWYEQYF	TGTGCCAGCAGCCTACTTGGGGGAGGGTGGTACGAGCAGTACTTC
TRBV5-4	-	-	TRBJ2-6	CASSLFGGFGANVLTF	TGTGCCAGCAGCTTGTTTGGGGGGTTCGGGGCCAACGTCCTGACTTTC
TRBV27	-	-	TRBJ1-2	CATPVGTPNYGYTF	TGTGCCACCCCAGTGGGCACTCCTAACTATGGCTACACCTTC
TRBV19	once	TRBD2	TRBJ2-1	CASSPPAGVNNEQFF	TGTGCCAGTAGCCCCCCAGCGGGGGTCAACAATGAGCAGTTCTTC
TRBV5-4	-	-	TRBJ1-1	CASRPQGWAEAFF	TGTGCCAGCAGGCCTCAGGGGTGGGCTGAAGCTTTCTTT
TRBV5-8	-	-	TRBJ1-5	CASSPGGGRSNQPQHF	TGTGCCAGCAGCCCCGGGGGGGGCAGAAGCAATCAGCCCCAGCATTTT
TRBV30	-	-	TRBJ1-2	CAWSPGYYGYTF	TGTGCCTGGAGTCCAGGGTACTATGGCTACACCTTC
TRBV12-5	-	TRBD2	TRBJ2-3	CASGAGLAESTDTQYF	TGTGCTAGTGGTGCGGGACTAGCGGAGAGCACAGATACGCAGTATTTT
TRBV3-1/TRBV3-2	-	-	TRBJ1-2	CASSQRDYGYTF	TGTGCCAGCAGCCAGAGGGACTATGGCTACACCTTC
TRBV6-5	once	-	TRBJ2-3	CASSPPGPDTQYF	TGTGCCAGCAGTCCACCAGGGCCAGATACGCAGTATTTT
TRBV3-1/TRBV3-2	-	-	TRBJ1-2	CASSPAAAAYGYTF	TGTGCCAGCAGCCCAGCAGCGGCAGCCTATGGCTACACCTTC
TRBV5-1	-	-	TRBJ1-3	CASSLGVAGNTIYF	TGCGCCAGCAGCTTGGGGGTAGCAGGAAACACCATATATTTT
TRBV5-8	-	TRBD1	TRBJ1-5	CASSTGQGGIYSNQPQHF	TGTGCCAGCAGCACCGGACAGGGGGGTATATATAGCAATCAGCCCCAGCATTTT
TRBV4-2	-	-	TRBJ2-4	CASSQVGGGNHIQYF	TGTGCCAGCAGCCAAGTTGGGGGGGGCAACCACATTCAGTACTTC
TRBV9	once	-	TRBJ2-3	CASSATSLGLTDTQYF	TGTGCCAGCAGCGCCACCAGTCTTGGTCTCACAGATACGCAGTATTTT
TRBV6-1	-	-	TRBJ2-6	CASRERGRSGANVLTF	TGTGCCAGCAGGGAAAGGGGCCGCTCGGGGGCCAACGTCCTGACTTTC
TRBV20-1	-	TRBD1	TRBJ1-2	CSASQGADYGYTF	TGCAGTGCTAGTCAGGGGGCGGACTATGGCTACACCTTC
TRBV11-2	-	TRBD1	TRBJ1-1	CASRPFIDRGNTEAFF	TGTGCCAGCAGACCTTTTATTGACAGGGGGAACACTGAAGCTTTCTTT
TRBV25-1	-	TRBD1	TRBJ1-2	CASSTGTGGEGYTF	TGTGCCAGCAGTACCGGGACAGGGGGCGAAGGCTACACCTTC
TRBV5-1	-	-	TRBJ2-7	CASSLAHTPATYEQYF	TGCGCCAGCAGCTTGGCCCACACCCCGGCGACTTACGAGCAGTACTTC
TRBV5-1	-	TRBD2	TRBJ2-7	CASSGQAGGPYEQYF	TGCGCCAGCAGCGGTCAAGCGGGGGGCCCCTACGAGCAGTACTTC
TRBV24-1	once	-	TRBJ1-4	CATGAGGPNEKLFF	TGTGCCACCGGAGCCGGAGGGCCTAATGAAAAACTGTTTTTT
TRBV2	few	TRBD2	TRBJ2-3	CASSVSGGSSTDTQYF	TGTGCCAGCAGTGTAAGCGGGGGATCTAGCACAGATACGCAGTATTTT
TRBV10-1	-	-	TRBJ1-2	CASSQQASYGYTF	TGCGCCAGCAGTCAACAGGCCTCCTATGGCTACACCTTC
TRBV13	-	-	TRBJ1-1	CASSFSSSGGLEAFF	TGTGCCAGCAGCTTCTCATCCTCGGGGGGTTTAGAAGCTTTCTTT
TRBV6-5	few	TRBD1	TRBJ1-1	CASSYSRTGMNTEAFF	TGTGCCAGCAGTTACTCCCGGACAGGGATGAACACTGAAGCTTTCTTT
TRBV7-2	few	-	TRBJ1-5	CASSFSPGQPQHF	TGTGCCAGCAGCTTTTCCCCAGGTCAGCCCCAGCATTTT
TRBV5-1	-	-	TRBJ2-2	CASSPGINTGELFF	TGCGCCAGCAGCCCGGGGATTAACACCGGGGAGCTGTTTTTT
TRBV4-2	-	TRBD1	TRBJ1-1	CASSQEFPGGTEAFF	TGTGCCAGCAGCCAAGAGTTCCCAGGGGGCACTGAAGCTTTCTTT
TRBV9	-	-	TRBJ2-2	CASSVGGTGELFF	TGTGCCAGCAGCGTCGGCGGCACCGGGGAGCTGTTTTTT
TRBV27	-	-	TRBJ1-2	CASRSPGREDGYTF	TGTGCCAGCAGATCACCCGGCAGGGAAGATGGCTACACCTTC